This TCR beta chain appears in the sequencing data of a study of regulatory T cells in long-lasting Graves disease. Study summary: With positive TSH receptor antibodies and over 5 years of antithyroid drugs, Graves' disease was considered persistent.

Regarding this clonotype: The target antigen is unknown.

Researchers made TCR beta libraries by using iRepertoire HTBI primers and running Arm-PCR on CDR3 regions. TCRdb itself ran the multiplex PCR reads through MiXCR, one entry per CDR3 protein. The sample contains 300,000 to 500,000 distinct CDR3 sequences, roughly 20% of which appear only once. Time point reported: persistent/refractory GD, antithyroid drugs over 5 years with positive TRAb. The TCR library used RNA extracted from PBMCs. Study observations and caveats: Persistent disease was characterized by preferential usage of TRBV28, TRBJ1-2 and TRBJ2-5. Those with persistent disease had in common more public clonotypes (more than 2,500) than new patients (more than 900). The study examined only peripheral blood, not thyroid tissue.

The CDR3 loop spans 15 amino acids. Trimming removed 2 bases from V and 6 bases from J, with 14 bases in between. In germline, CDR1 is KGHDR, CDR2 SFDVKD. The sample in question was peripheral blood mononuclear cells (PBMCs), obtained when the disease was refractory, from a patient treated with antithyroid drugs. The source of this sequence is a female donor with Graves disease. The V call is TRBV24-1, the J call TRBJ2-3; D call uncertain. CDR3 protein: CATSDSPDMGDTQYF. DNA of the CDR3: TGTGCCACCAGTGATTCCCCGGATATGGGGGATACGCAGTATTTT.